Listed below are T cell receptor beta chains from one sample, sequenced in a study of PD-1 blockade in classical Hodgkin lymphoma. Profiling relied on immunoSEQ multiplex PCR, and the TCRdb table lists in-frame clones only, not all of them. The sample carries 90,000 to 120,000 clones, 89% recorded once. This specimen consisted of peripheral blood mononuclear cells (PBMCs), obtained before the second cycle of nivolumab. The receptors derive from a human donor with classical Hodgkin lymphoma. The CDR3 runs from the conserved cysteine through the conserved F or W. Fields, in order: clone size, D gene, V gene, J gene, CDR3 protein, CDR3 DNA. D genes are given only for firm matches. Rows may omit the clone size; those that give it use once, few, many or a size class.

NA	TRBD2	TRBV29-1	TRBJ2-1	CSGCLAGAYNEQFF	TGCAGCGGCTGTCTAGCGGGGGCTTACAATGAGCAGTTCTTC
NA	NA	TRBV15	TRBJ2-3	CATSRDHGVRTDTQYF	TGTGCCACCAGCAGAGATCATGGAGTTCGCACAGATACGCAGTATTTT
NA	NA	TRBV10-3	TRBJ2-7	CAISESTRTTYEQYF	TGTGCCATCAGTGAGTCAACTAGGACGACCTACGAGCAGTACTTC
NA	NA	TRBV4-2	TRBJ2-4	CASSQDKNRWGKNIQYF	TGTGCCAGCAGCCAAGATAAGAACAGGTGGGGCAAAAACATTCAGTACTTC
NA	NA	TRBV9	TRBJ2-3	CASRLLGEDTQYF	TGTGCCAGCAGACTACTGGGGGAAGATACGCAGTATTTT
NA	TRBD2	TRBV5-6	TRBJ2-5	CASSLDGTMRETQYF	TGTGCCAGCAGCTTGGACGGGACTATGCGGGAGACCCAGTACTTC
NA	TRBD1	TRBV6-6	TRBJ2-1	CASNRDSSSYNEQFF	TGTGCCAGCAATAGGGACAGTAGCTCCTACAATGAGCAGTTCTTC
NA	NA	TRBV25-1	TRBJ2-3	CASSETASDTQYF	TGTGCCAGCAGTGAAACCGCGTCAGATACGCAGTATTTT
NA	NA	TRBV6-5	TRBJ1-5	CASSLTQNSNQPQHF	TGTGCCAGCAGCCTGACCCAGAATAGCAATCAGCCCCAGCATTTT
NA	NA	TRBV27	TRBJ2-1	CASSPSLLNEQFF	TGTGCCAGCAGTCCTAGCCTCCTCAATGAGCAGTTCTTC
NA	NA	TRBV30	TRBJ1-1	CAWSFGVYEAFF	TGTGCCTGGAGTTTTGGGGTTTATGAAGCTTTCTTT
NA	NA	TRBV6-5	TRBJ1-2	CASTAGGFNYGYTF	TGTGCCAGCACCGCCGGCGGGTTTAACTATGGCTACACCTTC
once	NA	TRBV5-1	TRBJ1-4	CASSLGMDVTTNEKLFF	TGCGCCAGCAGCTTGGGGATGGACGTTACAACTAATGAAAAACTGTTTTTT
NA	TRBD2	TRBV5-1	TRBJ2-7	CASSTPGLAGVGEQYF	TGCGCCAGCAGCACACCGGGACTAGCGGGAGTCGGCGAGCAGTACTTC
NA	NA	TRBV28	TRBJ1-2	CASSFYEGGTYGYTF	TGTGCCAGCAGTTTTTACGAGGGAGGTACCTATGGCTACACCTTC
NA	NA	TRBV7-2	TRBJ1-5	CASSLGTNQPQHF	TGTGCCAGCAGCTTAGGTACGAATCAGCCCCAGCATTTT
NA	NA	TRBV6-1	TRBJ2-7	CASSVGPGISYEQYF	TGTGCCAGCAGTGTGGGTCCAGGGATCTCGTACGAGCAGTACTTC
NA	NA	TRBV7-6	TRBJ1-1	CASSLGLSSFF	TGTGCCAGCAGCTTGGGACTTAGCAGCTTCTTT
NA	NA	TRBV27	TRBJ1-5	CASSLTVGQPQHF	TGTGCCAGCAGTTTAACGGTGGGTCAGCCCCAGCATTTT
NA	NA	TRBV11-2	TRBJ2-3	CASSLEYSTDTQYF	TGTGCCAGCAGCTTAGAGTACTCCACAGATACGCAGTATTTT
NA	NA	TRBV13	TRBJ2-2	CASSSGDGELFF	TGTGCCAGCAGCTCCGGCGACGGGGAGCTGTTTTTT
NA	TRBD1	TRBV5-6	TRBJ2-7	CASSLLPGTGGYEQYF	TGTGCCAGCAGCTTGCTTCCAGGGACAGGGGGCTACGAGCAGTACTTC
NA	NA	TRBV6-5	TRBJ1-1	CASSYSAGAEAFF	TGTGCCAGCAGTTACTCGGCAGGAGCTGAAGCTTTCTTT
NA	TRBD2	TRBV28	TRBJ2-1	CASSLWTSGRALEQFF	TGTGCCAGCAGTTTATGGACTAGCGGGAGGGCCCTTGAGCAGTTCTTC
few	NA	TRBV6-1	TRBJ2-2	CASSAGTQVGTGELFF	TGTGCCAGCAGTGCCGGGACCCAAGTCGGCACCGGGGAGCTGTTTTTT
NA	TRBD2	TRBV6-5	TRBJ2-7	CASSPLAGLIYEQYF	TGTGCCAGCAGCCCTCTAGCGGGCCTGATCTACGAGCAGTACTTC
NA	TRBD1	TRBV9	TRBJ2-5	CASSVRPSGTEETQYF	TGTGCCAGCAGCGTGCGGCCATCCGGGACAGAAGAGACCCAGTACTTC
NA	NA	TRBV6-5	TRBJ2-1	CASSYGSQMGNEQFF	TGTGCCAGCAGTTACGGTAGCCAAATGGGGAATGAGCAGTTCTTC
NA	NA	TRBV5-1	TRBJ2-1	CASSLGGKSYNEQFF	TGCGCCAGCAGCCTCGGGGGAAAGTCCTACAATGAGCAGTTCTTC
NA	TRBD2	TRBV25-1	TRBJ2-1	CASSKSSSGSTYNEQFF	TGTGCCAGCAGTAAATCCTCTAGCGGGAGTACCTACAATGAGCAGTTCTTC
NA	TRBD2	TRBV7-6	TRBJ2-1	CASSYSGNEQFF	TGTGCCAGCAGTTACAGCGGGAACGAGCAGTTCTTC
NA	NA	TRBV5-1	TRBJ1-5	CASSLARYSNQPQHF	TGCGCCAGCAGCTTGGCCCGTTATAGCAATCAGCCCCAGCATTTT
NA	NA	TRBV6-1	TRBJ2-7	CASKSRAGYEQYF	TGTGCCAGCAAGTCCAGGGCGGGCTACGAGCAGTACTTC
NA	TRBD2	TRBV29-1	TRBJ2-7	CSVEVLAVGNEQYF	TGCAGCGTGGAAGTTCTAGCGGTGGGGAACGAGCAGTACTTC
NA	NA	TRBV7-9	TRBJ1-4	CASSLGISDSADF	TGTGCCAGCAGCTTAGGAATTTCGGACAGCGCTGATTTT
NA	TRBD1	TRBV7-2	TRBJ2-7	CASSLDRGFYEQYF	TGTGCCAGCAGCCTGGACAGGGGATTCTACGAGCAGTACTTC
once	TRBD1	TRBV6-5	TRBJ2-2	CASSPDRGRTGELFF	TGTGCCAGCAGTCCGGACAGGGGTCGCACCGGGGAGCTGTTTTTT
NA	NA	TRBV12-5	TRBJ2-7	CASGLDNYEQYF	TGTGCTAGTGGTTTGGACAACTACGAGCAGTACTTC
NA	TRBD2	TRBV2	TRBJ2-5	CASRWTSGSKETQYF	TGTGCCAGCAGATGGACTAGCGGGAGTAAAGAGACCCAGTACTTC
NA	NA	TRBV19	TRBJ2-7	CASSRKVDGSYEQYF	TGTGCCAGTAGTAGAAAAGTGGACGGATCCTACGAGCAGTACTTC
once	NA	TRBV19	TRBJ1-2	CASSIAADSYGYTF	TGTGCCAGTAGTATTGCGGCCGATTCCTATGGCTACACCTTC
NA	TRBD1	TRBV5-5	TRBJ1-2	CASSLDGQGYYGYTF	TGTGCCAGCAGCTTGGATGGACAGGGATACTATGGCTACACCTTC